A selection of T cell receptor beta chains follows, all from one sample in a study of blood T cells in healthy people across ages. In TCRdb, the 5' RACE reads were re-called with MiXCR into one record per CDR3 protein. The data hold roughly 1.9 million distinct CDR3 sequences, with 35% to 50% observed a single time. The specimen was blood. The receptor set was obtained from a human donor in good health. CDR3s include the opening cysteine and the closing phenylalanine or tryptophan. The D gene is left open where the match is weak. Only part of the rows carry a size: once, few, many, or a class if the clone is expanded.

clone_size	d_call	v_call	j_call	cdr3_nt	cdr3_aa
few	TRBD2	TRBV10-3	TRBJ2-3	TGTGCCATCAGAGAAGCGGGGGGCCCTCGTTCGCAGTATTTT	CAIREAGGPRSQYF
-	-	TRBV7-9	TRBJ2-3	TGTGCCAGCAGCTTGGCTCGAACTAGCACAGATACGCAGTATTTT	CASSLARTSTDTQYF
-	-	TRBV29-1	TRBJ2-2	TGCAGCGTTTCAGGGGAGCCTGCGAACACCGGGGAGCTGTTTTTT	CSVSGEPANTGELFF
-	TRBD1	TRBV5-1	TRBJ1-2	TGCGCCAGCAGCTTGATAGACAGGGGCCATGGCTACACCTTC	CASSLIDRGHGYTF
-	-	TRBV5-1	TRBJ1-2	TGCGCCAGCTCAGCTTCATATCCCTATGGCTACACCTTC	CASSASYPYGYTF
-	TRBD1	TRBV12-3/TRBV12-4	TRBJ1-5	TGTGCCAGCAGCCTGGGACAGCCCAGCAATCAGCCCCAGCATTTT	CASSLGQPSNQPQHF
once	-	TRBV7-9	TRBJ2-3	TGTGCCAGCAGCACCGTGCCGGGTGGAGATACGCAGTATTTT	CASSTVPGGDTQYF
few	-	TRBV4-2	TRBJ1-2	TGTGCCAGCAGCCAAGGAAGAGGGGGTTCCGGCTACACCTTC	CASSQGRGGSGYTF
few	-	TRBV6-1	TRBJ1-2	TGTGCCTTAGGACGTTCTAGCTTGTATGGCTACACCTTC	CALGRSSLYGYTF
-	TRBD1	TRBV7-2	TRBJ1-4	TGTGCCAGCAGCCCCGACAGGGGTCTACTGTTTTTT	CASSPDRGLLFF
-	-	TRBV20-1	TRBJ2-7	TGCAGTGCTAGAGATTATGGGAGGGGGACCTACGAGCAGTACTTC	CSARDYGRGTYEQYF
-	-	TRBV28	TRBJ2-7	TGTACCAGCACCCCAGGCCTAGCTCGAGGCGAGCAGTACTTC	CTSTPGLARGEQYF
-	-	TRBV3-1	TRBJ1-2	TGTGCCAGCAGCCAGTATGAGGGAGCTGGCTACACCTTC	CASSQYEGAGYTF
-	TRBD1	TRBV7-9	TRBJ1-4	TGTGCCAGCAGCTTAAAGTCAGGGGGCGACCTGTTTTTT	CASSLKSGGDLFF
few	-	TRBV6-5	TRBJ2-5	TGTGCCAGCAGTGCCGTTCGGCAAGAGACCCAGTACTTC	CASSAVRQETQYF
-	-	TRBV7-2	TRBJ2-3	TGTGCCAGCAGCATCCGTCCCCTCGGACAGTCTAGCACAGATACGCAGTATTTT	CASSIRPLGQSSTDTQYF
once	-	TRBV11-2	TRBJ2-5	TGTGCCAGCAGCCTGGGTACGAGGGGGTCGAGAGAGCAGTACTTC	CASSLGTRGSREQYF
-	-	TRBV6-5	TRBJ2-7	TGTGCCAGCAGTTACTCTCGTGGGGGTCGAATCTCCTACGAGCAGTACTTC	CASSYSRGGRISYEQYF
-	TRBD2	TRBV20-1	TRBJ2-3	TGCAGTGCTACCTGGGCTAGCGGGGGAGCTAGCACAGATACGCAGTATTTT	CSATWASGGASTDTQYF
few	-	TRBV28	TRBJ2-5	TGTGCCAGCAGTTTCCCCAGTGGGGAGACCCAGTACTTC	CASSFPSGETQYF
-	TRBD1	TRBV4-3	TRBJ1-2	TGCGCCAGCAGCCCGCGGGCAGGGGGCGGCGTCTATGGCTACACCTTC	CASSPRAGGGVYGYTF
few	-	TRBV27	TRBJ1-2	TGTGCCAGCAGTCCCTACCGAGCTAACTATGGCTACACCTTC	CASSPYRANYGYTF
few	-	TRBV11-2	TRBJ2-7	TGTGCCAGCAGCGTCAACAGGGTGAGGGGATACGAGCAGTACTTC	CASSVNRVRGYEQYF
-	TRBD2	TRBV19	TRBJ2-1	TGTGCCAGTAGTAAATCCTTAACTAGCGGCTACTACAATGAGCAGTTCTTC	CASSKSLTSGYYNEQFF
few	TRBD2	TRBV4-3	TRBJ2-1	TGCGCCAGCAGCCAAGATTGGGTAGCGGGGGACGAGCAGTTCTTC	CASSQDWVAGDEQFF
-	-	TRBV7-2	TRBJ2-1	TGTGCCAGCACCCTCCAACCCGAGAACAATGAGCAGTTCTTC	CASTLQPENNEQFF
few	TRBD1	TRBV5-5	TRBJ1-2	TGTGCCAGCAGCGGTACAGGGGGCAGGGAGGAAAACTATGGCTACACCTTC	CASSGTGGREENYGYTF
-	-	TRBV10-3	TRBJ2-3	TGTGCCACCAGTGGGGGAGGTAGTTTAGAAGATACGCAGTATTTT	CATSGGGSLEDTQYF
-	-	TRBV25-1	TRBJ1-4	TGTGCCAGCAGTGACGAAGGGTCCGGGCGGGAAAAACTGTTTTTT	CASSDEGSGREKLFF
-	-	TRBV6-5	TRBJ2-7	TGTGCCAGCAGTGACCTGGGGGTGTACCTCTACGAGCAGTACTTC	CASSDLGVYLYEQYF
-	-	TRBV13	TRBJ2-3	TGTGCCAGCAGCTCCGGACAGAGGGGCACAGATACGCAGTATTTT	CASSSGQRGTDTQYF
once	-	TRBV7-9	TRBJ1-4	TGTGCCAGCAGGGGGAGTTGGGGTGAAAAACGGTTTTTT	CASRGSWGEKRFF
-	-	TRBV3-1	TRBJ1-5	TGTGCCAGCAGCCAAGTGTTCAGCAATCAGCCCCAGCATTTT	CASSQVFSNQPQHF
-	-	TRBV9	TRBJ1-5	TGTGCCAGCAGCGTAGAGTTAGTCAATCAGCCCCAGCATTTT	CASSVELVNQPQHF
-	TRBD2	TRBV4-3	TRBJ2-3	TGCGCCAGCAGCCCCACGGGACTAGCGGGGGAAGATACGCAGTATTTT	CASSPTGLAGEDTQYF
-	-	TRBV4-3	TRBJ2-5	TGCGCCAGTAGCCAAGATGAGGGCAAGACCCAGTACTTC	CASSQDEGKTQYF
once	TRBD2	TRBV20-1	TRBJ2-5	TGCAGTGCTGACACCTTGCGGACTAGCGGGGCTCTTTCCGGGTTTGAGACCCAGTACTTC	CSADTLRTSGALSGFETQYF
-	-	TRBV30	TRBJ1-2	TGTGCCTGGAGCATTGGGAGAGGGATAGCGTATGGCTACACCTTC	CAWSIGRGIAYGYTF
few	TRBD2	TRBV9	TRBJ2-1	TGTGCCAGCAGCGTATCCGGAGCGGGGGGAAACAATGAGCAGTTCTTC	CASSVSGAGGNNEQFF
-	TRBD1	TRBV10-3	TRBJ1-5	TGTGCCACTCAGGGGGCCTTAAATCAGCCCCAGCATTTT	CATQGALNQPQHF